These 3 T cell receptor beta chains share one sample of origin, sequenced in a study of cytomegalovirus exposure and HLA in healthy donors. PCR involved 60 Vbeta and 13 Jbeta primers. Only in-frame clones appear in the TCRdb table, and some are missing; sequencing was by immunoSEQ multiplex PCR. The repertoire holds roughly 97,000 clones, over 8% seen once, with 5.1% in the top ten. What was sequenced was PBMCs. The origin of the receptors is a man in his fifties or sixties in good health and CMV-seropositive.

Ten or more counts support this clone. This chain links TRBV30 with TRBJ2-6; 7 nucleotides align to TRBD1. This CDR3 is 14 amino acids long. Germline lookup yields CDR1 GTSNPN and CDR2 SVGIG (reference sequence). J was trimmed by 2 bases and V by 5 bases; bases with no gene match: 3. The CDR3 loop reads CAWDGTAGANVLTF. CDR3 DNA: TGTGCCTGGGACGGGACAGCTGGGGCCAACGTCCTGACTTTC.

This clone has more than one count but fewer than ten. The rearrangement joins TRBV5-1 to TRBJ2-3; 12 bases fit TRBD2. This CDR3 is 18 amino acids long. J gave up 0 bases and V 2 bases, and 7 bases lay outside the gene matches. From germline, CDR1 is SGHRS and CDR2 YFSETQ. CDR3 sequence reads: CASSLLSSGRASTDTQYF. The DNA of the CDR3 is TGCGCCAGCAGCTTACTTTCTAGCGGGAGGGCGAGCACAGATACGCAGTATTTT.

This rearrangement joins TRBV28 to TRBJ1-1, with 10 positions matching TRBD1. J was trimmed by 9 bases and V by 3 bases; bases with no gene match: 1. The germline gives CDR1 MDHEN, CDR2 SYDVKM. The length of the CDR3 is 12 residues. The CDR3 DNA sequence: TGTGCCAGCAGTTTGGGACAGGGGAAAGCTTTCTTT. Translation gives CASSLGQGKAFF.